This T cell receptor (beta chain) was sequenced in a study of post-analysis software for immune sequencing data. Study-level points and caveats: Patients showed TRBV5-6, TRBV5-1 and TRBV20-1 among five TRBV segments more frequent than in controls. The authors found that F measure strongly co-clustered same-batch samples.

Unique molecular identifiers featured in each of the TCR beta cDNA libraries. A single record per CDR3 protein comes from TCRdb applying MiXCR to the PCR reads. The repertoire consists of approximately 730,000 distinct CDR3 sequences, with 25% to 30% occurring once and the leading ten covering about 0.5%. This CDR3 comprises 13 residues. In germline, CDR1 is SQVTM, CDR2 ANQGSEA. Trimming removed 7 bases at V and 7 bases at J, with 16 bases between. Turning to this clonotype: The antigen remains undetermined.

V is TRBV29-1 and J is TRBJ2-2; no reliable D call. This clonotype originated in a girl aged 10 to 17 with multiple sclerosis. The specimen was blood. DNA of the CDR3: TGCAGCGCCCCGGTCCTAGTGAGCGGGGAGCTGTTTTTT. Translating gives CSAPVLVSGELFF.